These 12 T cell receptor beta chains were sequenced from one sample in a study of blood T cell repertoires in COVID-19. The table came from immunoSEQ multiplex PCR; TCRdb's copy has only in-frame clones and leaves some out. The table lists tens of thousands of clones, roughly 80% of them singletons. Sequencing used peripheral blood. These receptors were collected from a woman aged 70-85 years with active or convalescent COVID-19.

This clone was picked up one time. The chain combines TRBV5-6 with TRBJ1-2, with 9 bases lining up with TRBD1. Trimming took 2 bases from V and 4 from J; bases not matched to a gene: 6. CDR3 length equals 15 residues. The germline V gene has CDR1 SGHDT and CDR2 YYEEEE. CDR3 amino acids: CASSFRQGGTYGYTF. The CDR3 nucleotides are TGTGCCAGCAGCTTTAGACAGGGGGGAACCTATGGCTACACCTTC.

This clone was detected many times. The V call is TRBV6-1, the J call TRBJ2-6, with 8 bases that match TRBD1. This CDR3 has 15 residues. Germline V gene sequence: CDR1 MNHNS, CDR2 SASEGT. With V trimmed by 3 bases and J by 3 bases, 1 base remained unmatched. The DNA of the CDR3 is TGTGCCAGCAGTGAGACAGGGGATGGGGCCAACGTCCTGACTTTC. Translation gives CASSETGDGANVLTF.

The chain carries TRBV4-1 and TRBJ2-3; D gene unclear. The CDR3 is made up of 14 amino acids. CDR1 is MGHRA and CDR2 is YSYEKL in the germline V gene. The germline V and J ends were trimmed by 1 base and 6 bases, with 11 bases remaining between them. The CDR3 spells CASSQGFGTDTQYF. CDR3 sequence (DNA): TGCGCCAGCAGCCAAGGATTCGGTACGGATACGCAGTATTTT.

This clone appeared a single time. The chain uses TRBV18 and TRBJ1-4, with D perhaps matching TRBD1 (6 bases). In germline, CDR1 is KGHSH, CDR2 LQKENI. The CDR3 runs 15 residues. V was pared by 6 bases and J by 6 bases, with 17 bases between. The CDR3, as DNA: TGTGCCAGCTCGCGTCTAGGGGGGGCTGATGAAAAACTGTTTTTT. Residues: CASSRLGGADEKLFF.

This clone was seen a handful of times. The DNA of the CDR3 is TGTGCCAGTAGCCCAAGTTCCGGGACAGGGGCCATCCTTGCCTATGGCTACACCTTC. Protein: CASSPSSGTGAILAYGYTF. This chain joins TRBV19 and TRBJ1-2, with 10 bases that match TRBD1. After removal of 6 bases from V and 4 bases from J, the junction contained 20 bases not matched to a gene. The CDR3 loop spans 19 amino acids. Germline loops: CDR1 LNHDA, CDR2 SQIVND (reference sequence).

This chain links TRBV5-3 with TRBJ1-1; 9 nucleotides align to TRBD1. TRBV5-3 falls under the ORF class, with uncertain function. V lost 4 bases, J lost 6 bases, and 16 bases stayed unmatched. This CDR3 comprises 17 residues. The CDR3 loop is CARSPRDRAPESSEAFF. CDR3 DNA sequence: TGTGCCAGAAGCCCGAGGGACAGGGCGCCGGAGAGCTCTGAAGCTTTCTTT.

This clone was recorded once. The chain employs TRBV3-1 (or the pseudogene TRBV3-2) and TRBJ2-1; 16 bases are a match to TRBD2. Per the germline V gene, CDR1 is LGHDT and CDR2 is YNNKEL (reference sequence). After removal of 1 base from V and 7 bases from J, the junction contained 13 bases not matched to a gene. The CDR3 loop spans 20 amino acids. For the CDR3, the DNA is TGTGCCAGCAGCCAAGTCCCCCCCCTGGGGACTAGCGGGGGGGCTAATGAGCAGTTCTTC. Its translation is CASSQVPPLGTSGGANEQFF.

The CDR3 region has the DNA TGTGCCAGCGGACTTATAGCCAAAAACATTCAGTACTTC. Translated: CASGLIAKNIQYF. The chain links TRBV2 to TRBJ2-4; maybe TRBD2 (5 bases). CDR1 is SNHLY, CDR2 FYNNEI, per germline. This CDR3 has 13 residues. V lost 8 bases and J lost 0, with 8 bases in between.

The genes are TRBV2 and TRBJ1-2, with D possibly being TRBD1 (5 bases). Looked up from germline, CDR1 is SNHLY and CDR2 is FYNNEI. Trimming pared 5 bases from V and 5 bases from J, leaving 15 bases between. There are 14 residues in the CDR3. CDR3 sequence: CASSKRQQDYGYTF. CDR3 DNA sequence: TGTGCCAGCAGTAAACGCCAACAGGATTATGGCTACACCTTC.

The genes are TRBV3-1 (or the pseudogene TRBV3-2) and TRBJ1-1, with unresolved D. Trimming pared 1 base from V and 1 base from J, leaving 10 bases between. Germline CDR1 and CDR2: LGHDT and YNNKEL (reference sequence). The CDR3 extends over 15 amino acids. The DNA for the CDR3 is TGTGCCAGCAGCCAAGGGTCTTCTAGGAACACTGAAGCTTTCTTT. This codes for CASSQGSSRNTEAFF.

A remark on this clone: This specimen includes other DNA sequences encoding the same CDR3. V and J are TRBV2 and TRBJ2-2; D perhaps matches TRBD2 (5 bases). The CDR3 length is 15 residues. Germline lookup yields CDR1 SNHLY and CDR2 FYNNEI. V lost 6 bases and J lost 5, with 16 bases in between. CDR3 nucleotide sequence: TGTGCCAGCAGCATCTCGGGATTAGTAACCGGGGAGCTGTTTTTT. Protein sequence: CASSISGLVTGELFF.

V gene TRBV7-9 combines with J gene TRBJ2-5; no firm D call. CDR1 and CDR2 (germline): SEHNR, FQNEAQ (reference sequence). The CDR3 is 15 residues long. V lost 1 base and J 3 bases, leaving 12 bases between the germline ends. The CDR3 DNA is TGTGCCAGCAGCTTAGGTGGCGGATTCAAAGAGACCCAGTACTTC. Translation: CASSLGGGFKETQYF.